This T cell receptor beta chain was captured in a study of blood T cells in healthy people across ages. It was with a sample-barcoded 5' primer and a J-beta primer mix that a second PCR of about 6 to 12 cycles was run. One entry per CDR3 protein results from TCRdb running MiXCR on the 5' RACE reads. The profile shows approximately 2,000,000 distinct CDR3 sequences, about two fifths of them singletons. Study-wide findings and caveats: Possibly, changes in expanded clonotypes were confounded because donor CMV status was unknown.

The authors drew around 9.4 milliliters of peripheral blood from each donor. Germline V gives CDR1 MNHNY, CDR2 SVGAGI (reference sequence). The germline V and J ends were trimmed by 6 bases and 3 bases, with 10 bases remaining between them. The CDR3 covers 13 residues. This clonotype was counted many times. Antigen: not known. This receptor was identified in a human donor in good health. This rearrangement joins TRBV6-6 to TRBJ2-3; D tentatively fits TRBD1 or TRBD2 (6 bases each). Sequencing used blood. The CDR3 region has the DNA TGTGCCAGCAGGGAGGGGGGTACAGATACGCAGTATTTT. Protein: CASREGGTDTQYF.